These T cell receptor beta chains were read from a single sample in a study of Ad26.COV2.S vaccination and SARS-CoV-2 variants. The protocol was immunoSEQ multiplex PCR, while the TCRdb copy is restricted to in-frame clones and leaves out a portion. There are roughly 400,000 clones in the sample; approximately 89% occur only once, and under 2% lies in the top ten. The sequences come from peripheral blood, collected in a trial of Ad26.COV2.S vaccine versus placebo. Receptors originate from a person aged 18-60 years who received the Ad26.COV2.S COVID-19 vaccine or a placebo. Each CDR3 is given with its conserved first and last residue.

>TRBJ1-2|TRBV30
CAWSVASRGYTF
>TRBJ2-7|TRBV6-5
CASSKEVASYEQYF
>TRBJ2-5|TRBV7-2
CASSRRTSGRLHQETQYF
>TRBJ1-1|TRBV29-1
CSVSPGVNTEAFF
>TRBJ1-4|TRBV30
CAWSEGWGGTEKLFF
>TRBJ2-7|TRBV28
CASSTTTGTYEQYF
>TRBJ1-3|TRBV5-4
CASSLIGGSGNTIYF
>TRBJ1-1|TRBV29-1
CSVVGQLNTEAFF
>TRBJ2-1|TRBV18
CASSPGQGGYNEQFF
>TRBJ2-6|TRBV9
CASSPRTGDSGANVLTF
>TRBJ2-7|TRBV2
CASSEGASGANEQYF
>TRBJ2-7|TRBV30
CAWSSSGRAIYEQYF
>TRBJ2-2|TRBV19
CASSIGLGQGARTGELFF
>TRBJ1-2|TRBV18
CASSPTMDSLEYGYTF
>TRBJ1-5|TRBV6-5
CASSYSPGAQPQHF
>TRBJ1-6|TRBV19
CASSLGGQIDSPLHF
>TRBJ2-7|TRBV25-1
CASSVGIVQYF
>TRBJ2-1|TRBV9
CASSLQPVNYNEQFF
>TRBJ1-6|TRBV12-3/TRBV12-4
CASSLEGNSPLHF
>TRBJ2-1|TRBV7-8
CASSLALASGRASNGNEQFF
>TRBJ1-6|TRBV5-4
CASSGIQGARNSPLHF
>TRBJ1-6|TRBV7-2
CASSQRQGFDSPLHF
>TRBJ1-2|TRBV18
CASSPDRGTYNYGYTF
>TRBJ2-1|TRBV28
CASSLGQGSYNEQFF
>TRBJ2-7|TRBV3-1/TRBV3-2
CASNRGGSSYEQYF
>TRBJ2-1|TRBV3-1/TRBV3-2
CASSQELLGFVPYNEQFF
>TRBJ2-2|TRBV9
CASSVEGAGINTGELFF
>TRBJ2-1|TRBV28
CASSPTSGGVVLNEQFF
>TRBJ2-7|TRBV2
CASRKQGTYEQYF
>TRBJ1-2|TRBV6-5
CASSTRDNSNYGYTF
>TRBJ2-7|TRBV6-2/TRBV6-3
CASSYRRQRSEQYF
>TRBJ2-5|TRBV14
CASSLQGWETQYF
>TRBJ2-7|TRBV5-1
CASSATTYEQYF
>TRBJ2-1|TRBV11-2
CASSLGTRDEQFF
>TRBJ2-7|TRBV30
CAWRTSGNLQYF
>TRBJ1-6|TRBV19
CASSIGGHTGGLNNSPLHF
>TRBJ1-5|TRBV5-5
CASSPLERNDQPQHF
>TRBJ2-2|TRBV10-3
CAHWAGGTGELFF